This TCR beta chain is drawn from a study of T cell changes during pregnancy in multiple sclerosis. V lost 3 bases and J lost 6, with 16 bases in between. This CDR3 contains 15 residues. The germline V gene encodes CDR1 SGDLS and CDR2 YYNGEE. TCRdb keeps only in-frame clones here, not all; method: immunoSEQ multiplex PCR. The sample includes 90,000 to 120,000 clones, just over 90% of them seen just once. J is TRBJ2-1 and V is TRBV9; possible D gene TRBD2, 5 bases. The source material was peripheral blood, sampled after pregnancy. This clonotype originated in a female donor with multiple sclerosis, enrolled in a pregnancy study. CDR3 region: CASSGTGRSINEQFF. The CDR3 region has the DNA TGTGCCAGCAGCGGGACTGGTCGATCCATCAATGAGCAGTTCTTC.